This T cell receptor (beta chain) was documented in a study of cytomegalovirus exposure and HLA in healthy donors. Broader study findings: Prior analysis indicated that the majority of TCR beta V segments exhibited productivity approximately 87% or approximately 30% of the time. The majority of CMV-associated TCR beta chains were reported as apparently HLA-restricted in a later analysis.

There are 13 residues in the CDR3. Per germline, CDR1 LGHNA and CDR2 YSLEER. Only a few counts were recorded for this clone. Its antigen is undetermined. With 60 Vbeta and 13 Jbeta primers, the PCR was carried out. This table comes from immunoSEQ multiplex PCR, and its TCRdb copy is limited to in-frame clones, with some not included. The sample holds about 70,000 clones, more than 75% seen once. Sequencing used PBMCs. This clonotype was sampled from a girl under 18 in good health and CMV-seropositive. The chain employs TRBV4-3 and TRBJ2-5; D remains ambiguous. The last part of the DNA fits TRBJ2-7 better; the J call may be wrong. The CDR3 loop reads CASSQDRSYEQYF. For the CDR3, the DNA is TGCGCCAGCAGCCAAGATAGGAGTTACGAGCAGTACTTC.